The 10 T cell receptor beta chains listed next were all sequenced from one sample in a study of blood T cell repertoires in COVID-19. Sequencing used immunoSEQ multiplex PCR; TCRdb keeps in-frame clones, though not all of them. The sample yields fewer than 150,000 clones, around nine tenths seen once. Specimen: peripheral blood. These receptors all come from a man aged 45-60 years with active or convalescent COVID-19.

The V gene is TRBV29-1, the J gene TRBJ2-4; TRBD2 aligns across 10 bases. The length of the CDR3 is 13 residues. CDR1 SQVTM and CDR2 ANQGSEA come from the germline V gene. J lost 12 bases, V lost 6 bases, and 11 bases had no gene match. The CDR3 nucleotides are TGCAGCGTACTAGCGGGGCCTTCAAGGAGTCAGTACTTC. It codes for CSVLAGPSRSQYF. Full variable domain (outside the CDR3, taken from reference TRBV29-1 and TRBJ2-4): SAVISQKPSRDICQRGTSLTIQCQVDSQVTMMFWYRQQPGQSLTLIATANQGSEATYESGFVIDKFPISRPNLTFSTLTVSNMSPEDSSIYLCSVLAGPSRSQYFGAGTRLSVL.

V and J are TRBV7-6 and TRBJ1-3; possible D gene TRBD1, 5 bases. This CDR3 region has 14 residues. Trimming removed 2 bases from V and 2 bases from J, with 7 bases in between. Germline V gene lookup returns CDR1 SGHVS and CDR2 FNYEAQ. The CDR3 sequence is CASSLQGTGNTIYF. In DNA, the CDR3 is TGTGCCAGCAGCTTACAGGGAACTGGAAACACCATATATTTT.

This rearrangement joins TRBV5-5 to TRBJ2-1, with D maybe TRBD1 (6 bases). The CDR3 totals 13 residues. Germline V gene lookup returns CDR1 SGHKS and CDR2 YYEKEE (reference sequence). V lost 6 bases, J lost 5 bases, and 12 bases lay in between. The CDR3 sequence: CASKTGIDNEQFF. The CDR3 DNA sequence: TGTGCCAGCAAGACAGGCATTGACAATGAGCAGTTCTTC.

This chain joins TRBV3-1 (or the pseudogene TRBV3-2) and TRBJ2-3; 9 bases are shared with TRBD2. The CDR3 runs to 17 residues. In germline, CDR1 is LGHDT, CDR2 YNNKEL (reference sequence). With V trimmed by 1 base and J by 6 bases, 11 bases remained unmatched. The DNA for the CDR3 is TGTGCCAGCAGCCAAGGCGGGGGGGTAGGACTGTCGGATACGCAGTATTTT. It encodes CASSQGGGVGLSDTQYF.

This clone was seen a handful of times. V usage is TRBV10-1 and J usage is TRBJ2-2, with TRBD2 identical over 7 bases. V lost 6 bases, J lost 3 bases, and 7 bases stayed unmatched. The CDR3 contains 15 residues. Germline V gene data show CDR1 as WNHNN and CDR2 as SYGVQD (reference sequence). Here the CDR3 reads CASSALASHTGELFF. CDR3 DNA: TGCGCCAGCAGCGCACTAGCGAGTCACACCGGGGAGCTGTTTTTT.

The genes are TRBV5-1 and TRBJ2-7, with 10 bases that match TRBD2. Germline V gives CDR1 SGHRS, CDR2 YFSETQ. V shed 1 base and J 3 bases; nucleotides not matched to a gene: 1. There are 14 residues in the CDR3. CDR3 coding DNA: TGCGCCAGCAGCTTGACTAGCGGGATCTACGAGCAGTACTTC. Translating gives CASSLTSGIYEQYF.

This clone is a singleton in its sample. The chain has TRBV5-1 and TRBJ2-3; D is unclear. CDR1 and CDR2 (germline): SGHRS, YFSETQ. V was clipped by 7 bases and J by 0 bases, with 15 bases between them. This CDR3 is built from 15 residues. The CDR3 coding sequence is TGCGCCAGCGCCCCCTTGGTAGTAAGCACAGATACGCAGTATTTT. This codes for CASAPLVVSTDTQYF.

V is TRBV6-1 and J is TRBJ2-7; D may be TRBD1 (6 bases). Germline V lookup: CDR1 MNHNS, CDR2 SASEGT. V lost 0 bases to trimming and J lost 2 bases, with 8 bases between them. The CDR3 consists of 14 residues. CDR3 DNA sequence: TGTGCCAGCAGTGAAGCCTACAGGGCCTACGAGCAGTACTTC. This translates into CASSEAYRAYEQYF.

Note on this clone: This sample also contains other DNA sequences that code for the same CDR3. The chain uses TRBV30 and TRBJ1-5, with 7 bases aligning to TRBD1. V lost 3 bases, J lost 2 bases, and 4 bases stayed unmatched. Germline CDR1 is GTSNPN and CDR2 is SVGIG (reference sequence). The CDR3 runs 14 residues. The CDR3 spells CAWSRTGGNQPQHF. In nucleotides, the CDR3 is TGTGCCTGGAGCCGGACAGGTGGCAATCAGCCCCAGCATTTT.

The gene calls are TRBV27 and TRBJ2-2; 8 positions match TRBD2. The CDR3 loop spans 14 amino acids. The V gene end was trimmed by 3 bases and the J gene end by 5 bases; junction bases not matched to a gene: 2. Germline V lookup: CDR1 MNHEY, CDR2 SMNVEV (reference sequence). The CDR3 region is CASSFTSGTGELFF. CDR3 coding DNA: TGTGCCAGCAGTTTTACTAGCGGAACCGGGGAGCTGTTTTTT.